This entry describes one T cell receptor beta chain. Its matching antigen is unknown. The sample belongs to a study of cytomegalovirus exposure and HLA in healthy donors. In the PCR, 60 Vbeta and 13 Jbeta primers were used. Some clones are missing from TCRdb's copy, which holds only in-frame ones; the method was immunoSEQ multiplex PCR. Of about 130,000 clones in the sample, over 75% were seen once. Study-wide points: A later analysis associated 16,951 TCR beta sequences with HLA alleles at a 0.05 false discovery rate. Diagnosis of cytomegalovirus status made by the classifier reportedly showed high specificity and sensitivity.

This TCR came from a man aged 25-45 years in good health and CMV-seronegative. The sample comprised PBMCs.

The CDR3 DNA follows: TGTGCCAGCAGCCCGAGGACAGGGGTAGTAGAAGCTTTCTTT. It yields the protein CASSPRTGVVEAFF. This chain uses TRBV5-4 with TRBJ1-1; 9 nucleotides line up with TRBD1. The CDR3 is made up of 14 amino acids. The V gene end was trimmed by 4 bases and the J gene end by 8 bases; junction bases not matched to a gene: 9. Per the germline V gene, CDR1 is SGHNT and CDR2 is YYREEE (reference sequence).